This T cell receptor (beta chain) was found in a study of identical twins. Study-level findings and limits: With abundant cord blood beta clonotypes, insertions were fewer; memory repertoires showed no such pattern. Twins shared out-of-frame alpha sequences with excess low generation probability.

This CDR3 comprises 15 residues. Germline CDR1 and CDR2: SGDLS and YYNGEE. Trimming at V came to 4 bases and at J to 4 bases, leaving 6 bases not matched to a gene. A remark on this clonotype: Its antigen is unknown.

TCRdb re-called the 5' RACE reads through MiXCR, storing one row per CDR3 protein. The repertoire includes 430,000 or so distinct CDR3 sequences, roughly 26% of them detected once, and 2.9% sits in the top ten. These data are also associated with another study on T cells expressing NK-cell markers. From that report: There were seven HCMV-seropositive donors and one seronegative donor among the eight sequenced. In several experiments, sorting was restricted to alpha-beta TCR T cells by an anti-gamma-delta TCR antibody.

This chain links TRBV9 with TRBJ2-3, with 10 bases aligning to TRBD2. This TCR was recovered from a woman between 18 and 29 years old in good health. Source material: CD4+ T cells sorted from blood. DNA for the CDR3: TGTGCCAGCAGCCCCACTAGCGGGAACGCAGATACGCAGTATTTT. This encodes CASSPTSGNADTQYF. The full variable domain, completed using reference TRBV9 and TRBJ2-3, is DSGVTQTPKHLITATGQRVTLRCSPRSGDLSVYWYQQSLDQGLQFLIQYYNGEERAKGNILERFSAQQFPDLHSELNLSSLELGDSALYFCASSPTSGNADTQYFGPGTRLTVL.